Presented here are 32 T cell receptor beta chains from one specimen sequenced in a study of naive and memory T cell subsets. TCR cDNA received a 3' ligated oligonucleotide that carried a UMI. Amplification of ligated cDNA took four PCR rounds with SP2 and nested alpha and beta constant primers. TCRdb re-analysed the 5' RACE reads in MiXCR, keeping a single row per CDR3 protein. Here the sample spans 32,000 or so distinct CDR3 sequences, 15% to 20% being singletons. The receptors shown here come from a female donor in good health.

The sample holds a few counts of this clonotype. The CDR3 loop reads CSVGGTDTDTQYF. Written as DNA, the CDR3 is TGCAGCGTTGGTGGGACAGACACAGATACGCAGTATTTT. The rearrangement uses TRBV29-1 and TRBJ2-3, with 7 bases lining up with TRBD1. Per germline, CDR1 SQVTM and CDR2 ANQGSEA. Losses at the gene ends were 4 bases for V and 2 bases for J; bases not matched to a gene: 3. The CDR3 covers 13 residues.

The genes are TRBV12-3 or TRBV12-4 and TRBJ2-7; 7 nucleotides agree with TRBD1. The CDR3 consists of 16 residues. J gave up 3 bases and V 5 bases, and 13 bases lay outside the gene matches. The CDR3 DNA follows: TGTGCCAGCAGTCAACAGGGACAGAGAAGACGCTACGAGCAGTACTTC. It specifies CASSQQGQRRRYEQYF.

This clonotype was recorded at least ten times. The genes are TRBV29-1 and TRBJ1-1; 9 nucleotides match TRBD1. J gave up 4 bases and V 3 bases, and 6 bases lay outside the gene matches. There are 14 residues in the CDR3. Germline-derived CDR1 and CDR2 are SQVTM and ANQGSEA. The CDR3 sequence is CSVDETGGLTEAFF. CDR3 DNA sequence: TGCAGCGTTGATGAGACAGGGGGGCTCACTGAAGCTTTCTTT.

This clonotype was observed a handful of times. The chain has TRBV25-1 and TRBJ2-7, with 9 positions matching TRBD2. Germline V CDR1 and CDR2: MGHDK, SYGVNS. CDR3 length equals 17 residues. V gave up 1 base and J gave up 3 bases; unmatched junction bases: 10. This chain's CDR3 is CASSESGVAGGNYEQYF. The CDR3 bases are TGTGCCAGCAGTGAATCCGGCGTGGCGGGGGGGAACTACGAGCAGTACTTC.

This clonotype has at least ten counts. The rearrangement joins TRBV29-1 to TRBJ1-1, with D hard to call. The V end lost 4 bases, the J end lost 2 bases, and 14 bases lay between the germline ends. Germline V gene sequence: CDR1 SQVTM, CDR2 ANQGSEA. The CDR3 covers 14 residues. Here the CDR3 DNA reads TGCAGCGTTGGAGTTCGCGGCTTAAACACTGAAGCTTTCTTT. Its translation is CSVGVRGLNTEAFF.

This clonotype came up once. This chain uses TRBV18 with TRBJ1-5; tentatively, D is TRBD1 (5 bases). The V gene lost 3 bases and the J gene lost 4 bases, with 7 bases spanning the gap. The CDR3 is 13 residues long. Germline assignment: CDR1 KGHSH and CDR2 LQKENI. CDR3 coding DNA: TGTGCCAGCTCACCTGACAGAAATCAGCCCCAGCATTTT. Translating gives CASSPDRNQPQHF.

This rearrangement joins TRBV5-1 to TRBJ1-4, with D uncertain. CDR1 is SGHRS and CDR2 is YFSETQ in the germline V gene. The CDR3 consists of 17 residues. Between the trimmed V and J ends, which lost 1 base and 8 bases, there was a span of 21 bases. The CDR3 nucleotides are TGCGCCAGCAGCTTGTATGGCCCCGCGGGCCTGGGGGAAAAACTGTTTTTT. Translated, it gives CASSLYGPAGLGEKLFF.

The genes are TRBV20-1 and TRBJ2-3; 13 bases line up with TRBD2. This CDR3 is built from 16 residues. From germline, CDR1 is DFQATT and CDR2 SNEGSKA (reference sequence). Trimming at V came to 5 bases and at J to 5 bases, leaving 10 bases not matched to a gene. This chain's CDR3 is CSAFQGLAGVQDTQYF. The CDR3 DNA is TGCAGTGCTTTTCAAGGACTAGCGGGGGTGCAAGATACGCAGTATTTT.

The table lists this clonotype with a few counts. The J gene is TRBJ2-3, the V gene TRBV4-2, with 10 bases matching TRBD2. With 5 bases clipped from V and 6 bases from J, the junction kept 17 bases outside the gene matches. Germline V CDR1 and CDR2: LGHNA, YNFKEQ. The CDR3 contains 18 residues. In nucleotides, the CDR3 is TGTGCCAGCAGCTCCCAAGGGGTACTAGCGGGATTGGGGGATACGCAGTATTTT. Its translation is CASSSQGVLAGLGDTQYF.

The chain is built from TRBV20-1 and TRBJ2-7; 7 bases are a match to TRBD1. The V gene end was trimmed by 6 bases and the J gene end by 4 bases; junction bases not matched to a gene: 15. This CDR3 is 15 amino acids long. Germline V gene lookup returns CDR1 DFQATT and CDR2 SNEGSKA (reference sequence). CDR3 bases: TGCAGTGCCGACCGAAGTACAGGGGAGTTTTACGAGCAGTACTTC. Protein product: CSADRSTGEFYEQYF.

Note on this clonotype: Being one base from a much bigger clone, this may be a read error. This chain links TRBV3-1 with TRBJ2-6; D is ambiguous. V lost 5 bases to trimming and J lost 1 base, with 18 bases between them. CDR1 is LGHDT and CDR2 is YNNKEL in the germline V gene (reference sequence). The length of the CDR3 is 18 residues. CDR3 in amino acids: CASSDWYHGNSGANVLTF. CDR3 nucleotides: TGTGCCAGCAGCGATTGGTATCATGGAAATTCTGGGGCCAACGTCCTGACTTTC.

The sample holds a few counts of this clonotype. This chain uses TRBV7-9 with TRBJ1-5, with unresolved D. The CDR3 length is 15 residues. Trimming pared 0 bases from V and 3 bases from J, leaving 9 bases between. From germline, CDR1 is SEHNR and CDR2 FQNEAQ (reference sequence). The CDR3: CASSLAPEYNQPQHF. CDR3 sequence (DNA): TGTGCCAGCAGCTTAGCGCCGGAATACAATCAGCCCCAGCATTTT.

This chain connects TRBV11-2 to TRBJ2-7; weak D call: TRBD1 (5 bases). CDR1 is SGHAT and CDR2 is FQNNGV in the germline V gene. Trimming shortened V by 4 bases and J by 3 bases, and 10 bases separated the two germline ends. This CDR3 comprises 13 residues. CDR3 DNA sequence: TGTGCCAGCAGCTCCGACAGCTTCTACGAGCAGTACTTC. Protein sequence: CASSSDSFYEQYF.

By share of the sample, this clonotype is medium-sized. The chain combines TRBV20-1 with TRBJ2-3; 15 nucleotides line up with TRBD2. Germline V gives CDR1 DFQATT, CDR2 SNEGSKA (reference sequence). The CDR3 is 18 residues long. V dropped 0 bases and J dropped 2; count of bases not matched to a gene: 6. CDR3 sequence reads: CSARDRGLAGGLTDTQYF. DNA for the CDR3: TGCAGTGCTAGAGACCGGGGACTAGCGGGGGGACTCACAGATACGCAGTATTTT.

The chain combines TRBV12-3 or TRBV12-4 with TRBJ1-2, with TRBD1 matching 7 bases. V dropped 6 bases and J dropped 8; count of bases not matched to a gene: 9. CDR3 length: 13 residues. CDR3 DNA sequence: TGTGCCAGCAGCCTCGACAGGGTTGGCGGCTACACCTTC. It encodes CASSLDRVGGYTF.

This clonotype came up a few times. The genes are TRBV6-1 and TRBJ1-4; D is uncertain. V was clipped by 8 bases and J by 7 bases, with 17 bases between them. The CDR3 spans 14 residues. Per germline, CDR1 MNHNS and CDR2 SASEGT. This CDR3 reads CASGKLPGSEKLFF. CDR3 DNA: TGTGCCAGCGGGAAATTACCGGGCAGTGAAAAACTGTTTTTT.

The CDR3 DNA is TGTGCCAGCAGCGTTAGCGGGGGGCCCACAGATACGCAGTATTTT. It codes for CASSVSGGPTDTQYF. V and J are TRBV7-2 and TRBJ2-3, with 10 bases lining up with TRBD2. CDR3 size: 15 residues. Germline V gene sequence: CDR1 SGHTA, CDR2 FQGNSA. The trim removed 5 bases at V and 2 bases at J, leaving 4 bases unmatched.

This clonotype occurred a few times. The chain combines TRBV18 with TRBJ2-5; D is unresolved. This CDR3 is built from 14 residues. The V end was cut by 0 bases, the J end by 5 bases, with 10 bases between. In germline, CDR1 is KGHSH, CDR2 LQKENI. The CDR3 here is CASSPPGWGETQYF. The CDR3 bases are TGTGCCAGCTCACCACCGGGCTGGGGTGAGACCCAGTACTTC.

In its sample, this clonotype ranks as medium-sized (0.01 to 0.1%). V gene TRBV29-1 combines with J gene TRBJ2-3; D is unclear. V was pared by 6 bases and J by 4 bases, with 11 bases between. The CDR3 loop spans 12 amino acids. From germline, CDR1 is SQVTM and CDR2 ANQGSEA. The DNA of the CDR3 is TGCAGCGTGACCCGGACGCCAGATACGCAGTATTTT. This codes for CSVTRTPDTQYF.

This clonotype occurred a few times. V is TRBV3-1 and J is TRBJ2-5; D unclear. The germline gives CDR1 LGHDT, CDR2 YNNKEL (reference sequence). This CDR3 is 15 amino acids long. The V end was cut by 1 base, the J end by 5 bases, with 14 bases between. CDR3 bases: TGTGCCAGCAGCCAAGGGGTCGCGATGGGGGAGACCCAGTACTTC. Its translation is CASSQGVAMGETQYF.

In this sample, this clonotype turned up a few times. The chain is built from TRBV6-4 and TRBJ1-5; D gene uncertain. CDR3 size: 13 residues. Germline CDR1 is MRHNA and CDR2 is SNTAGT. The V end lost 4 bases, the J end lost 3 bases, and 7 bases lay between the germline ends. CDR3 loop: CASSAADNQPQHF. CDR3 DNA: TGTGCCAGCAGTGCGGCAGACAATCAGCCCCAGCATTTT.

The chain recombines TRBV6-1 with TRBJ2-1, with 10 nucleotides matching TRBD1. CDR3 size: 13 residues. With 5 bases clipped from V and 6 bases from J, the junction kept 1 base outside the gene matches. The germline V gene encodes CDR1 MNHNS and CDR2 SASEGT. CDR3 nucleotide sequence: TGTGCCAGCAGTCGGACAGGGGGCAATGAGCAGTTCTTC. It specifies CASSRTGGNEQFF.

This clonotype was seen many times. The chain combines TRBV29-1 with TRBJ1-2; D gene ambiguous. Trimming took 1 base from V and 0 from J, leaving 12 bases between them. Germline V gene data show CDR1 as SQVTM and CDR2 as ANQGSEA. The CDR3 totals 15 residues. Written as DNA, the CDR3 is TGCAGCGTTGAAGCTAACAGACGTTCTAACTATGGCTACACCTTC. Translated: CSVEANRRSNYGYTF.

This chain links TRBV4-2 with TRBJ1-1; tentative D call: TRBD1 (5 bases). Germline V lookup: CDR1 LGHNA, CDR2 YNFKEQ. With 1 base removed from V and 3 bases from J, the gap between germline ends came to 15 bases. The CDR3 spans 16 residues. For the CDR3, the DNA is TGTGCCAGCAGCCAAGGTTCTCCAGGGAGGCACACTGAAGCTTTCTTT. Translated: CASSQGSPGRHTEAFF.

This clonotype was picked up a small number of times. The chain joins TRBV10-2 to TRBJ1-5; the match to TRBD1 covers 7 bases. CDR1 and CDR2 from the germline V gene are WSHSY and SAAADI. The CDR3 is 17 residues long. The V and J ends lost 0 bases and 3 bases, in that order; junction bases with no gene match: 8. CDR3 loop: CASSESRQGEVNQPQHF. CDR3 nucleotide sequence: TGCGCCAGCAGTGAGTCGCGACAGGGAGAAGTCAATCAGCCCCAGCATTTT.

This clonotype has at least ten counts. V and J are TRBV20-1 and TRBJ1-6; weak D call: TRBD1 (5 bases). This CDR3 spans 13 amino acids. Per germline, CDR1 DFQATT and CDR2 SNEGSKA (reference sequence). The V end lost 6 bases, the J end lost 6 bases, and 12 bases lay between the germline ends. CDR3 sequence (DNA): TGCAGTGCAACCCGGGACCGTAATTCACCCCTCCACTTT. Its translation: CSATRDRNSPLHF.

This clonotype occurred a few times. The chain is built from TRBV9 and TRBJ2-1; TRBD2 matches at 14 bases. With 0 bases clipped from V and 6 bases from J, the junction kept 2 bases outside the gene matches. The CDR3 is made up of 16 amino acids. Looked up from germline, CDR1 is SGDLS and CDR2 is YYNGEE. This CDR3 is CASSVGLAGGGNEQFF. In DNA form, the CDR3 reads TGTGCCAGCAGCGTAGGACTAGCGGGGGGGGGCAATGAGCAGTTCTTC.

V is TRBV6-2 or TRBV6-3 and J is TRBJ1-1; D gene uncertain. This CDR3 spans 15 amino acids. Germline V gene lookup returns CDR1 MNHEY and CDR2 SVGEGT. Trimming took off 6 bases at V and 1 base at J, with 15 bases between the two ends. CDR3 protein: CASRTQGLANTEAFF. The DNA for the CDR3 is TGTGCCAGCAGAACACAAGGTCTTGCGAACACTGAAGCTTTCTTT.

V usage is TRBV7-9 and J usage is TRBJ2-3; D is unclear. The CDR3 runs to 13 residues. V was clipped by 0 bases and J by 6 bases, with 7 bases between them. Looked up from germline, CDR1 is SEHNR and CDR2 is FQNEAQ (reference sequence). The CDR3 DNA sequence: TGTGCCAGCAGCTTAGCGCCAACCGATACGCAGTATTTT. It is translated as CASSLAPTDTQYF.

The sample holds many counts of this clonotype. The V and J genes are TRBV7-8 and TRBJ1-6; unclear D gene. The germline V gene encodes CDR1 SGHVS and CDR2 FQNEAQ. The CDR3 loop spans 14 amino acids. Trimming removed 0 bases from V and 8 bases from J, with 8 bases in between. The DNA for the CDR3 is TGTGCCAGCAGCTTAGCGCTAAGGGATTCACCCCTCCACTTT. It translates to CASSLALRDSPLHF.

The chain is built from TRBV7-9 and TRBJ1-1, with D uncertain. The CDR3 totals 11 residues. Germline assignment: CDR1 SEHNR and CDR2 FQNEAQ (reference sequence). V was pared by 4 bases and J by 6 bases, with 6 bases between. The CDR3 loop is CASSWGAEAFF. Written as DNA, the CDR3 is TGTGCCAGCAGCTGGGGTGCTGAAGCTTTCTTT.

J is TRBJ1-6 and V is TRBV4-2; 9 positions match TRBD1. The V gene end was trimmed by 5 bases and the J gene end by 9 bases; junction bases not matched to a gene: 5. The germline CDR1 and CDR2 sequences are LGHNA and YNFKEQ. This CDR3 comprises 14 residues. CDR3 in amino acids: CASSATGGFSPLHF. Written as DNA, the CDR3 is TGTGCCAGCAGCGCCACAGGGGGCTTTTCACCCCTCCACTTT.